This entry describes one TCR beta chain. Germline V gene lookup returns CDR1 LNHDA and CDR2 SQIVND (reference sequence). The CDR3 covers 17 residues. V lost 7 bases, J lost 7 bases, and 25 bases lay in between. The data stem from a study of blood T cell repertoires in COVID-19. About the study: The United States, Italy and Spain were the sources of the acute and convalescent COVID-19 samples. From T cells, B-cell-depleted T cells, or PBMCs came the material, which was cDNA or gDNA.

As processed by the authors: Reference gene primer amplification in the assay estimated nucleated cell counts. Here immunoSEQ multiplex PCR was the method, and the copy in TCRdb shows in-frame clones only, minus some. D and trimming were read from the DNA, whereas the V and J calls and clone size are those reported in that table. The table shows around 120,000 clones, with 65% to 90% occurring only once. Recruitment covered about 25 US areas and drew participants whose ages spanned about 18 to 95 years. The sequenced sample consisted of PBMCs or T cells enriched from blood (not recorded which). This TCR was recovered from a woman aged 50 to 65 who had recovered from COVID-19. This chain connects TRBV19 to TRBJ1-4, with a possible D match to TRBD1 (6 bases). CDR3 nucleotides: TGTGCCAGTAACTCCGCGCCGGGGTTCAGGGGCGGTGAAAAACTGTTTTTT. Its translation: CASNSAPGFRGGEKLFF.